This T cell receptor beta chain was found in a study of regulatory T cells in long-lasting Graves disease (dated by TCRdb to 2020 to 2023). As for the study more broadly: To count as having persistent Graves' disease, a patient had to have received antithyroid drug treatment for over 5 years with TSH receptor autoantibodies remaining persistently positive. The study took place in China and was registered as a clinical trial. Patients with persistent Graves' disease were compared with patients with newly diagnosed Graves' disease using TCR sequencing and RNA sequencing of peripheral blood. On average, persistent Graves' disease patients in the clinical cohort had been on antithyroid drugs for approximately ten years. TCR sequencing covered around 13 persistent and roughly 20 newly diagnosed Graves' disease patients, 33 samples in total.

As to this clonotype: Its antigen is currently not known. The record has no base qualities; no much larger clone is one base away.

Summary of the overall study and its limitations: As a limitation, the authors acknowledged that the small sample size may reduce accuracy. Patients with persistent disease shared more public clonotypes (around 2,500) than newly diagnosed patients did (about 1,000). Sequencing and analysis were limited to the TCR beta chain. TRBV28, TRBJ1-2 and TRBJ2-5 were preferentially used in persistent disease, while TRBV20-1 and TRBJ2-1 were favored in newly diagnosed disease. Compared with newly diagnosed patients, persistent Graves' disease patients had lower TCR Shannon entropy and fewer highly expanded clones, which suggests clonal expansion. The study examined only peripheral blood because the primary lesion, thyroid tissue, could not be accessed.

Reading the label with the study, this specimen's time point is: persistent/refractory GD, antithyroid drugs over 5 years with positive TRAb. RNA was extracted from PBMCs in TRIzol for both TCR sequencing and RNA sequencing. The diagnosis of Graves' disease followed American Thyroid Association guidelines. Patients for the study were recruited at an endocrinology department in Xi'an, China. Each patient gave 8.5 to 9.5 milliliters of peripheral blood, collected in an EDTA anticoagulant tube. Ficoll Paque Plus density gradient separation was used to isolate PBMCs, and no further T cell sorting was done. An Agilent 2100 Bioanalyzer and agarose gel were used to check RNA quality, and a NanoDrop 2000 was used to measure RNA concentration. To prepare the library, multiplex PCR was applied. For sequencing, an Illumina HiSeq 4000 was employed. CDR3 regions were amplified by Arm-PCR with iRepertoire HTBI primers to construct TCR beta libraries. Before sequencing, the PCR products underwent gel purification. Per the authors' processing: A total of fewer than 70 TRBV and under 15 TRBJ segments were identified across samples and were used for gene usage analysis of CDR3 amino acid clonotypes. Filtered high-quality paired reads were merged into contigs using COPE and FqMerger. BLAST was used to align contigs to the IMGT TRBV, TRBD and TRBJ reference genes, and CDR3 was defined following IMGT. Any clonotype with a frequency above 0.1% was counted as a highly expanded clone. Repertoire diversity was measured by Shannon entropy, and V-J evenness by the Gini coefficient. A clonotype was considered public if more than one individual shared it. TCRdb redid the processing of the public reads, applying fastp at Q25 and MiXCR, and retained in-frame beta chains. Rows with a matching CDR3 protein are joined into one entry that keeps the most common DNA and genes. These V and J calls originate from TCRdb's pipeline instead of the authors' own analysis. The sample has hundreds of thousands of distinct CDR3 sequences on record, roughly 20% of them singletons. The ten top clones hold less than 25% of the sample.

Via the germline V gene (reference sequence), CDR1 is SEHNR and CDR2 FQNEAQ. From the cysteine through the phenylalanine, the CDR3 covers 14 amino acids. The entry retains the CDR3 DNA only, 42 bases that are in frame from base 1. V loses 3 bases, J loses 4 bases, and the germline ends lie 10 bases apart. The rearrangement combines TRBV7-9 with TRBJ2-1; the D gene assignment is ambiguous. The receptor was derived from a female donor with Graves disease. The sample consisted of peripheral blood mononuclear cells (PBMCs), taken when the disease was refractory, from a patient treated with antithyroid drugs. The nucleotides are TGTGCCAGCAGCTTGGGTGGCCGATACAATGAGCAGTTCTTC. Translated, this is CASSLGGRYNEQFF.